The entry that follows covers one T cell receptor beta chain sequence. The record originates from a study of T cell changes during pregnancy in multiple sclerosis. V was clipped by 2 bases and J by 5 bases, with 13 bases between them. CDR3 length: 14 amino acids. The germline gives CDR1 SGHNT, CDR2 YYREEE (reference sequence). TCRdb's copy holds only in-frame clones and misses some; the assay was immunoSEQ multiplex PCR. The sample lists tens of thousands of clones, 94% occurring once. This TCR derives from a female donor with multiple sclerosis, enrolled in a pregnancy study. The sequenced sample was CD4+ T cells from peripheral blood mononuclear cells, obtained in the first trimester of pregnancy. The rearrangement uses TRBV5-4 and TRBJ2-5; D might be TRBD1 (6 bases). This CDR3 is CASSFDRLRETQYF. The CDR3 bases are TGTGCCAGCAGCTTCGACAGGCTGCGGGAGACCCAGTACTTC. Complete variable domain (other parts from reference TRBV5-4 and TRBJ2-5): ETGVTQSPTHLIKTRGQQVTLRCSSQSGHNTVSWYQQALGQGPQFIFQYYREEENGRGNFPPRFSGLQFPNYSSELNVNALELDDSALYLCASSFDRLRETQYFGPGTRLLVL.